The 31 T cell receptor beta chains below come from one sample, sequenced in a study of CD8+ T cells in alopecia areata. Treatment described: oral pan-JAK inhibitor, 5-10 mg twice daily. RNA, once extracted, was reverse transcribed into cDNA for use as the sequencing template. This table comes from immunoSEQ multiplex PCR, and its TCRdb copy is limited to in-frame clones, with some not included. The sample lists hundreds of thousands of clones, approximately 72% occurring once. The specimen comprised CD4+ T cells sorted from blood, sampled between weeks 44 and 45, from a patient treated with tofacitinib. These receptors all come from a human donor with alopecia areata.

With respect to this clone: Other DNA sequences in the sample encode the same CDR3. The chain joins TRBV29-1 to TRBJ1-1; D gene ambiguous. The CDR3 length is 10 residues. CDR1 and CDR2 (germline): SQVTM, ANQGSEA. Trimming took off 7 bases at V and 1 base at J, with 4 bases between the two ends. CDR3 residues: CSGRNTEAFF. Here the CDR3 DNA reads TGCAGCGGAAGGAACACTGAAGCTTTCTTT.

The rearrangement joins TRBV4-3 to TRBJ1-2, with D unresolved. The V end lost 4 bases, the J end lost 8 bases, and 14 bases lay between the germline ends. The CDR3 is 13 amino acids. Germline V gene lookup returns CDR1 LGHNA and CDR2 YSLEER. CDR3 sequence: CASSLDPREGYTF. CDR3 DNA: TGCGCCAGCAGCCTTGACCCCCGGGAAGGCTACACCTTC.

The chain recombines TRBV29-1 with TRBJ2-1; TRBD2 matches 10 bases. The CDR3 loop spans 16 amino acids. V gave up 4 bases and J gave up 4 bases; unmatched junction bases: 10. Germline V gene sequence: CDR1 SQVTM, CDR2 ANQGSEA. The CDR3 loop reads CSVAGQVAGGYNEQFF. CDR3 bases: TGCAGCGTTGCGGGCCAGGTAGCGGGGGGTTACAATGAGCAGTTCTTC.

The rearrangement joins TRBV7-2 to TRBJ1-1; 7 bases match TRBD1. The germline V gene has CDR1 SGHTA and CDR2 FQGNSA. The CDR3 spans 14 residues. Trimming took 4 bases from V and 5 from J; bases not matched to a gene: 7. This CDR3 is CASSSTGLKTEAFF. The CDR3 coding sequence is TGTGCCAGCAGCTCGACAGGGCTCAAGACTGAAGCTTTCTTT.

This chain uses TRBV7-8 with TRBJ1-3; no clear D gene. This CDR3 comprises 15 residues. Germline-derived CDR1 and CDR2 are SGHVS and FQNEAQ. V lost 1 base to trimming and J lost 0 bases, with 7 bases between them. The CDR3 DNA reads TGTGCCAGCAGCTTAGAAGGGTTCTCTGGAAACACCATATATTTT. Amino acid sequence: CASSLEGFSGNTIYF. The full variable domain, completed using reference TRBV7-8 and TRBJ1-3, is GAGVSQSPRYKVAKRGQDVALRCDPISGHVSLFWYQQALGQGPEFLTYFQNEAQLDKSGLPSDRFFAERPEGSVSTLKIQRTQQEDSAVYLCASSLEGFSGNTIYFGEGSWLTVV.

This clone was seen a handful of times. The chain couples TRBV6-1 to TRBJ2-3, with D tentatively TRBD2 (5 bases). The CDR3 contains 14 residues. Between the trimmed V and J ends, which lost 1 base and 5 bases, there was a span of 10 bases. The germline gives CDR1 MNHNS, CDR2 SASEGT. The CDR3 region is CASSEGGVIDTQYF. Written as DNA, the CDR3 is TGTGCCAGCAGTGAAGGGGGAGTTATAGATACGCAGTATTTT.

The chain carries TRBV30 and TRBJ1-1; weak D call: TRBD1 (6 bases). Per germline, CDR1 GTSNPN and CDR2 SVGIG (reference sequence). The V and J ends lost 3 bases and 4 bases respectively, with 12 bases between them. CDR3 length equals 13 residues. The CDR3 nucleotides read TGTGCCTGGAGATTACAGGGCGGCACTGAAGCTTTCTTT. Translation gives CAWRLQGGTEAFF.

This chain links TRBV15 with TRBJ1-5; tentative D call: TRBD1 (6 bases). Germline V gene data show CDR1 as LNHNV and CDR2 as YYDKDF (reference sequence). Trimming shortened V by 4 bases and J by 7 bases, and 14 bases separated the two germline ends. The CDR3 has 14 residues. The CDR3 DNA is TGTGCCACCAGCATGGGGGGGGCCAGGCAGCCCCAGCATTTT. Encoded protein: CATSMGGARQPQHF.

A few counts support this clone. The gene calls are TRBV28 and TRBJ1-4, with D possibly being TRBD1 (5 bases). With 3 bases removed from V and 6 bases from J, the gap between germline ends came to 8 bases. In germline, CDR1 is MDHEN, CDR2 SYDVKM. The CDR3 loop spans 13 amino acids. In nucleotides, the CDR3 is TGTGCCAGCAGTTTTCGGGACCATGAAAAACTGTTTTTT. Protein sequence: CASSFRDHEKLFF.

V gene TRBV28 combines with J gene TRBJ1-2; D unresolved. Germline CDR1 reads MDHEN; CDR2 reads SYDVKM. The CDR3 length is 12 residues. V gave up 10 bases and J gave up 6 bases, with 15 bases separating them. DNA of the CDR3: TGTGCCATCGTGGACCAATCCAATGGCTACACCTTC. Protein product: CAIVDQSNGYTF.

This clone came up a few times. The J gene is TRBJ1-3, the V gene TRBV5-5; perhaps TRBD1 as D (6 bases). The V end was cut by 2 bases, the J end by 3 bases, with 12 bases between. CDR3 size: 15 residues. Germline lookup yields CDR1 SGHKS and CDR2 YYEKEE (reference sequence). The CDR3 region is CASSLSPGDGNTIYF. CDR3 sequence (DNA): TGTGCCAGCAGCTTATCCCCAGGGGATGGAAACACCATATATTTT.

The chain links TRBV5-1 to TRBJ2-3; 7 bases map to TRBD2. The CDR3 length is 15 residues. J lost 4 bases, V lost 4 bases, and 9 bases had no gene match. Germline V gene data show CDR1 as SGHRS and CDR2 as YFSETQ. The CDR3, as DNA: TGCGCCAGCAGCCCCGCCGGACTAGGGCCAGATACGCAGTATTTT. Its protein is CASSPAGLGPDTQYF.

This clone has only a few counts. The rearrangement links TRBV29-1 to TRBJ1-1; no firm D call. The germline gives CDR1 SQVTM, CDR2 ANQGSEA. The CDR3 length is 11 residues. The germline V and J ends were trimmed by 5 bases and 1 base, with 5 bases remaining between them. The CDR3 spells CSVKGNTEAFF. The CDR3 DNA reads as TGCAGCGTTAAGGGGAACACTGAAGCTTTCTTT.

The chain recombines TRBV4-3 with TRBJ2-6; either TRBD1 or TRBD2 may supply D (7 bases each). The germline V gene has CDR1 LGHNA and CDR2 YSLEER. This CDR3 region has 18 residues. The V end lost 5 bases, the J end lost 0 bases, and 17 bases lay between the germline ends. Here the CDR3 reads CASSFPGGTDSGANVLTF. In DNA, the CDR3 is TGCGCCAGCAGCTTCCCCGGGGGGACAGACTCTGGGGCCAACGTCCTGACTTTC.

This clone was observed once. This chain connects TRBV6-5 to TRBJ1-2, with 8 bases matching TRBD1. Trimming at V came to 5 bases and at J to 8 bases, leaving 7 bases not matched to a gene. CDR3 length equals 13 residues. From germline, CDR1 is MNHEY and CDR2 SVGAGI. The CDR3 DNA is TGTGCCAGCAGTGGACAGGGCGAAAGGGGCTACACCTTC. Translated, it gives CASSGQGERGYTF.

CDR3 in amino acids: CASSLTAGGKEQFF. As DNA, the CDR3 is TGTGCCAGCAGCCTCACCGCGGGGGGAAAAGAGCAGTTCTTC. The chain employs TRBV9 and TRBJ2-1; 8 nucleotides match TRBD2. From germline, CDR1 is SGDLS and CDR2 YYNGEE. The V gene end was trimmed by 4 bases and the J gene end by 10 bases; junction bases not matched to a gene: 10. There are 14 residues in the CDR3.

V usage is TRBV27 and J usage is TRBJ2-1; TRBD2 matches 9 bases. The V segment lost 7 bases and the J segment 5 bases; nucleotides outside the gene matches: 9. Germline CDR1 MNHEY, CDR2 SMNVEV (reference sequence). The length of the CDR3 is 15 residues. This CDR3 is CASTPLASGDNEQFF. CDR3 coding DNA: TGTGCCAGCACCCCCCTGGCTAGCGGGGACAATGAGCAGTTCTTC.

V gene TRBV30 combines with J gene TRBJ1-2; 9 bases agree with TRBD1. Germline assignment: CDR1 GTSNPN and CDR2 SVGIG (reference sequence). The CDR3 sequence is 12 residues long. J was trimmed by 8 bases and V by 2 bases; bases with no gene match: 3. The CDR3 sequence: CAWSPGQGGYTF. Here the CDR3 DNA reads TGTGCCTGGAGTCCCGGACAGGGGGGCTACACCTTC.

This clone was found a few times. V usage is TRBV13 and J usage is TRBJ2-5, with 7 bases that match TRBD1. Germline trimming cut 5 bases from V and 2 bases from J; bases unmatched to any gene: 8. The CDR3 spans 15 residues. The germline V gene has CDR1 PRHDT and CDR2 FYEKMQ (reference sequence). CDR3 nucleotide sequence: TGTGCCAGCAGCCTCCAAGACAGGGATCAAGAGACCCAGTACTTC. Translation: CASSLQDRDQETQYF.

The chain recombines TRBV2 with TRBJ2-1, with D perhaps TRBD1 or TRBD2 (5 bases each). CDR3 length equals 13 residues. CDR1 and CDR2 from the germline V gene are SNHLY and FYNNEI. V was pared by 1 base and J by 11 bases, with 12 bases between. CDR3 nucleotide sequence: TGTGCCAGCAGTGAAGGGGGGAGTAGGAAGCAGTTCTTC. Residues: CASSEGGSRKQFF.

The chain uses TRBV29-1 and TRBJ2-7, with D perhaps TRBD1 (5 bases). The CDR3 runs 13 residues. V lost 4 bases, J lost 0 bases, and 10 bases lay in between. Per the germline V gene, CDR1 is SQVTM and CDR2 is ANQGSEA. CDR3 sequence reads: CSVAGMVSYEQYF. As DNA, the CDR3 is TGCAGCGTTGCAGGGATGGTCTCCTACGAGCAGTACTTC.

V usage is TRBV5-1 and J usage is TRBJ2-5; no reliable D call. This CDR3 has 15 residues. Germline V gene sequence: CDR1 SGHRS, CDR2 YFSETQ. V shed 1 base and J shed 3 bases, with 13 bases lying between them. CDR3 region: CASSLMGRVEETQYF. In DNA, the CDR3 is TGCGCCAGCAGCTTGATGGGAAGGGTGGAAGAGACCCAGTACTTC.

The chain is built from TRBV27 and TRBJ2-6; TRBD1 is a possible D gene (5 bases). V lost 5 bases and J 1 base, leaving 6 bases between the germline ends. Germline lookup yields CDR1 MNHEY and CDR2 SMNVEV (reference sequence). The CDR3 length is 14 residues. In DNA, the CDR3 is TGTGCCAGCAGTAGGGGATCTGGGGCCAACGTCCTGACTTTC. Protein sequence: CASSRGSGANVLTF.

This sequence joins TRBV29-1 and TRBJ2-1, with 7 bases aligning to TRBD2. This CDR3 spans 13 amino acids. The trim removed 5 bases at V and 4 bases at J, leaving 5 bases unmatched. The germline V gene has CDR1 SQVTM and CDR2 ANQGSEA. The CDR3 loop reads CSVTRDYYNEQFF. CDR3 DNA sequence: TGCAGCGTTACTAGGGACTATTACAATGAGCAGTTCTTC.

This chain uses TRBV30 with TRBJ2-3; 8 positions agree with TRBD2. The germline V gene encodes CDR1 GTSNPN and CDR2 SVGIG (reference sequence). The junction had 10 bases not matched to a gene; V was cut back by 6 bases and J by 8 bases. CDR3 size: 13 residues. CDR3 in DNA: TGTGCCTGCACCGGGACTAGATCCGGTACGCAGTATTTT. Protein product: CACTGTRSGTQYF.

The CDR3 DNA reads as TGTGCCAGCAGCCGGACAGAAAACATTCAGTACTTC. Its translation is CASSRTENIQYF. The rearrangement links TRBV7-3 to TRBJ2-4, with a tentative D call TRBD1 (6 bases). Germline CDR1 reads SGHTA; CDR2 reads FQGTGA. Trimming stripped 5 bases from V and 5 bases from J, with 7 bases between. The CDR3 totals 12 residues.

This clone was found once. This chain links TRBV7-2 with TRBJ2-3; D not resolved. The V gene lost 2 bases and the J gene lost 3 bases, with 6 bases spanning the gap. The CDR3 covers 13 residues. From germline, CDR1 is SGHTA and CDR2 FQGNSA. The CDR3 here is CASSLLGTDTQYF. The DNA of the CDR3 is TGTGCCAGCAGCTTATTGGGGACAGATACGCAGTATTTT.

This chain joins TRBV7-2 and TRBJ2-1; D is perhaps TRBD1 or TRBD2 (5 bases each). The CDR3 sequence is 14 residues long. From germline, CDR1 is SGHTA and CDR2 FQGNSA. The germline V and J ends were trimmed by 1 base and 7 bases, with 11 bases remaining between them. The CDR3 nucleotides read TGTGCCAGCAGCTTAGGGCCGGGACCTAATGAGCAGTTCTTC. Translated, it gives CASSLGPGPNEQFF.

This clone was observed once. J is TRBJ1-4 and V is TRBV30; D is ambiguous. The V end lost 1 base, the J end lost 7 bases, and 7 bases lay between the germline ends. Per germline, CDR1 GTSNPN and CDR2 SVGIG (reference sequence). This CDR3 has 12 amino acids. CDR3 region: CAWSGVSEKLFF. As DNA, the CDR3 is TGTGCCTGGAGTGGAGTTAGTGAAAAACTGTTTTTT.

The chain couples TRBV11-2 to TRBJ2-1; D possibly corresponds to TRBD2 (6 bases). The V and J ends lost 5 bases and 5 bases respectively, with 16 bases between them. The CDR3 has 15 amino acids. CDR1 and CDR2 from the germline V gene are SGHAT and FQNNGV. As DNA, the CDR3 is TGTGCCAGCAGCACCCTAGCGCCCGATAACAATGAGCAGTTCTTC. Translation gives CASSTLAPDNNEQFF.

This chain uses TRBV19 with TRBJ2-7; unclear D gene. Germline assignment: CDR1 LNHDA and CDR2 SQIVND (reference sequence). The CDR3 spans 11 residues. V gave up 5 bases and J gave up 6 bases, with 8 bases separating them. CDR3 amino acids: CASSSSGEQYF. The CDR3 DNA reads as TGTGCCAGTAGTTCGTCTGGCGAGCAGTACTTC.